Listed below are T cell receptor beta chains from one sample, sequenced in a study of post-analysis software for immune sequencing data. TCRdb ran MiXCR on the PCR reads and lists one entry per CDR3 protein. This repertoire shows roughly 800,000 distinct CDR3 sequences, just under 30% found once; its top ten account for 0.55% to 0.65%. The specimen sequenced was blood. The receptor source for this set is a girl aged 10-17 years with multiple sclerosis. Each CDR3 is given with its conserved first and last residue. Expanded clones are given a class, and other clones once, few, many or no size at all.

size,V,CDR3
many,TRBV3-1,CASSLQGRTDTQYF
few,TRBV9,CASSVADRELDGYTF
many,TRBV10-2,CASMGQPSSQQFF
many,TRBV12-3/TRBV12-4,CASSFGGNEQFF
-,TRBV20-1,CSAILTRGYTF
few,TRBV10-3,CAISESEGVANSPLHF
few,TRBV20-1,CSAREEETISSDTQYF
few,TRBV27,CASSLVAGGPFEQYF
-,TRBV6-6,CASSYSRTGGGYTF
few,TRBV10-2,CASSPGNGEQYF
few,TRBV20-1,CSADPSGAHTDTQYF
few,TRBV5-4,CASSLGGLRNEQFF
-,TRBV6-2/TRBV6-3,CAGSRVAGANTGELFF
few,TRBV6-5,CASSYYDTRGGRAHGEQFF
once,TRBV2,CASSNSSGGEINGEQYF
few,TRBV28,CASSPLTGPLGTDTQYF
-,TRBV28,CASSFLDRGIDEQFF
-,TRBV5-1,CASSLGTGETYGYTF
few,TRBV5-6,CASSLGSDLTNYGYTF
-,TRBV7-2,CASSSRAPDSGLDTIYF
-,TRBV20-1,CSANDADRSYNEQFF
many,TRBV20-1,CSAPWLVNEQFF
few,TRBV18,CASSAGGIGTEAFF
-,TRBV18,CASSPREWTGSSGANVLTF
-,TRBV29-1,CSVLQETQYF
-,TRBV7-2,CASSFHIAGGLDTQYF
-,TRBV5-1,CASSTQGANTGELFF
-,TRBV6-5,CARLRGGSSLEQYF
-,TRBV20-1,CRGTEGTEAFF
-,TRBV11-2,CASSPRPGLAGDNERFF
-,TRBV5-6,CASSSQFQYNEQFF
-,TRBV12-3/TRBV12-4,CASSPQGWRNQPQHF
many,TRBV9,CASSPTGDYYEQYF
few,TRBV4-1,CASSQIGNQPQHF
-,TRBV7-9,CASRVLTGNADTQYF
-,TRBV6-1,CASSEYFGGRNTEAFF
-,TRBV28,CASSLTVSGTTLYEQFF
-,TRBV20-1,CSASLQGWGTNEKLFF
many,TRBV10-1,CASSESVSRAPYEQYF
-,TRBV15,CATSRALPLTYNEQFF
few,TRBV27,CASSLLVADSDNEQFF
many,TRBV29-1,CSGGGLGETQYF
-,TRBV7-8,CASSLLSSGGLETQYF
few,TRBV9,CASSVAGLGTDTQYF
few,TRBV20-1,CSAEGDWGYGYTF
-,TRBV28,CASSRGRKSHEQYF
few,TRBV25-1,CASSESRGLPGELFF
-,TRBV29-1,CSARSGKNNEQFF
-,TRBV5-1,CASSFGQGITEAFF
-,TRBV24-1,CATSDSTGSGRAQYF
-,TRBV4-3,CASSQDGNAGELFF
once,TRBV6-5,CASSYSTGGLTYNEQFF
few,TRBV11-2,CASSFIGGYNEQFF
-,TRBV6-5,CASTGLLNTEAFF
-,TRBV4-1,CASSSASPIQDPTQYF
-,TRBV28,CASRLPPTDTQYF
-,TRBV29-1,CSAQRDTGAGEKLFF
few,TRBV20-1,CSAKRGQGDGYTF